Each of the 8 T cell receptor beta chains below was sequenced from the same sample in a study of shared clonotypes between healthy human individuals. CD45RO-negative CD8 cells positively selected for CCR7 made up the naive population, which excluded terminally differentiated effector memory CD45RA+ cells. Assay used: immunoSEQ multiplex PCR; TCRdb lists only in-frame clones, some missing. Of hundreds of thousands of clones listed, around 95% are singletons. Sequenced: naive CD8+ T cells sorted from blood. The receptors originated from a woman in her thirties in good health.

This chain connects TRBV12-5 to TRBJ1-5; no clear D gene. V was shortened by 5 bases and J by 5 bases, with 16 bases between the two germline ends. There are 15 residues in the CDR3. Germline V gene sequence: CDR1 LGHNT, CDR2 FRNRAP. The CDR3 region has the DNA TGTGCTAGTGGTCCCCAAACGGGGTCTTATCAGCCCCAGCATTTT. This translates into CASGPQTGSYQPQHF.

The V and J genes are TRBV19 and TRBJ2-3; unclear D gene. This CDR3 has 12 residues. The germline V and J ends were trimmed by 5 bases and 4 bases, with 7 bases remaining between them. Germline values: CDR1 LNHDA, CDR2 SQIVND (reference sequence). Written as DNA, the CDR3 is TGTGCCAGTAGTGGCTGGCCAGATACGCAGTATTTT. It yields the protein CASSGWPDTQYF.

This sequence joins TRBV28 and TRBJ2-3; possibly TRBD2 for D (6 bases). The V gene's germline CDR1 is MDHEN and CDR2 SYDVKM. Between the trimmed V and J ends, which lost 2 bases and 0 bases, there was a span of 9 bases. The CDR3 runs 15 residues. The CDR3 reads CASSLLARSTDTQYF. CDR3 sequence (DNA): TGTGCCAGCAGTTTACTAGCGCGAAGCACAGATACGCAGTATTTT.

The gene calls are TRBV9 and TRBJ1-4; 7 bases map to TRBD1. This CDR3 is 16 amino acids long. Looked up from germline, CDR1 is SGDLS and CDR2 is YYNGEE. Trimming at V came to 3 bases and at J to 4 bases, leaving 9 bases not matched to a gene. The CDR3 protein is CASSGEPGQFNEKLFF. CDR3 nucleotide sequence: TGTGCCAGCAGCGGCGAACCGGGACAGTTTAATGAAAAACTGTTTTTT.

This clone was seen a single time. The chain is built from TRBV6-5 and TRBJ1-3; D is unclear. Per the germline V gene, CDR1 is MNHEY and CDR2 is SVGAGI. The CDR3 is made up of 14 amino acids. V lost 4 bases, J lost 0 bases, and 7 bases lay in between. In DNA form, the CDR3 reads TGTGCCAGCAGTTGGGAAATCTCTGGAAACACCATATATTTT. It codes for CASSWEISGNTIYF.

CDR3 protein: CATDRGGGELFF. Here the CDR3 DNA reads TGCGCCACCGACAGGGGCGGCGGGGAGCTGTTTTTT. The V call is TRBV10-2, the J call TRBJ2-2, with TRBD1 matching 8 bases. Germline V lookup: CDR1 WSHSY, CDR2 SAAADI. This CDR3 region has 12 residues. J was trimmed by 7 bases and V by 10 bases; bases with no gene match: 5.

The chain links TRBV5-1 to TRBJ2-7, with a weak D call TRBD2 (5 bases). CDR1 and CDR2 from the germline V gene are SGHRS and YFSETQ. The CDR3 covers 13 residues. Trimming cost V 2 bases and J 3 bases, with 9 bases left between them. CDR3 sequence reads: CASSFGLGYEQYF. The CDR3 DNA is TGCGCCAGCAGCTTTGGACTCGGCTACGAGCAGTACTTC.

The V and J genes are TRBV27 and TRBJ1-5, with a weak D call TRBD1 (6 bases). The germline V and J ends were trimmed by 0 bases and 9 bases, with 15 bases remaining between them. There are 15 residues in the CDR3. In germline, CDR1 is MNHEY, CDR2 SMNVEV (reference sequence). This CDR3 is CASSLSAGAIRPQHF. The CDR3 DNA sequence: TGTGCCAGCAGTTTATCTGCGGGGGCGATTAGGCCCCAGCATTTT.